Below, 2 T cell receptor beta chains from the same sample are listed, as sequenced in a study of shared clonotypes between healthy human individuals. Clones were sequenced by immunoSEQ multiplex PCR, and TCRdb holds only the in-frame ones, with some missing. The sample gives 950,000 to 1,100,000 clones, about three quarters of which show up once; 1.2% to 1.5% is in the top ten. The specimen sequenced was memory CD4+ T cells sorted from blood. Subset: CD45RA-negative fraction. The receptors stem from a man aged 18 to 29 in good health.

V usage is TRBV9 and J usage is TRBJ2-7; 7 bases are shared with TRBD1. The J segment lost 1 base and the V segment lost 4 bases, leaving 8 bases of the junction unmatched. CDR3 length: 15 residues. Germline V CDR1 and CDR2: SGDLS, YYNGEE. The CDR3 nucleotides read TGTGCCAGCAGCTCCACAGGGGATGGTTCCTACGAGCAGTACTTC. Translation gives CASSSTGDGSYEQYF.

The V gene is TRBV6-5, the J gene TRBJ2-3, with TRBD2 matching 11 bases. This CDR3 contains 15 residues. Germline V CDR1 and CDR2: MNHEY, SVGAGI. J was trimmed by 4 bases and V by 5 bases; bases with no gene match: 5. The DNA of the CDR3 is TGTGCCAGCAGTCGACTAGCGGGACTTTCAGATACGCAGTATTTT. Amino acids: CASSRLAGLSDTQYF.